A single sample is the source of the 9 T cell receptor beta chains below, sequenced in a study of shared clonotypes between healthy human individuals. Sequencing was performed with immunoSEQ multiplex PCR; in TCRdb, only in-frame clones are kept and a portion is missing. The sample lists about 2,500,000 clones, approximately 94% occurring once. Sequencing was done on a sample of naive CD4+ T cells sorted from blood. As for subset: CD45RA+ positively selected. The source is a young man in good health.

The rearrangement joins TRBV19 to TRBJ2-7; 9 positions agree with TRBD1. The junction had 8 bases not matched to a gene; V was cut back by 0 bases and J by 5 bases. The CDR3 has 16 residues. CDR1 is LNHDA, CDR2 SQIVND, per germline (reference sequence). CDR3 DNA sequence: TGTGCCAGTAGTATAGAGGCCACAGGGGGCTTCCACGAGCAGTACTTC. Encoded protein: CASSIEATGGFHEQYF.

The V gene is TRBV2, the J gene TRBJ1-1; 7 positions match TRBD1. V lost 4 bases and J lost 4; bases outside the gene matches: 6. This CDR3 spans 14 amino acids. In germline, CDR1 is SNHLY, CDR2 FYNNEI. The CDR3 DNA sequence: TGTGCCAGCAGTGGGCGGAGGGGGCCCACTGAAGCTTTCTTT. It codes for CASSGRRGPTEAFF.

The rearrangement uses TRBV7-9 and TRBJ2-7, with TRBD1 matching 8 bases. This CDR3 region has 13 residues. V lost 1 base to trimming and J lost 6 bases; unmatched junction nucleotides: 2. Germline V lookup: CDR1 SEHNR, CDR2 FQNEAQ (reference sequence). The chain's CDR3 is CASSLGQGPEQYF. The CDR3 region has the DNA TGTGCCAGCAGCTTAGGACAGGGGCCCGAGCAGTACTTC.

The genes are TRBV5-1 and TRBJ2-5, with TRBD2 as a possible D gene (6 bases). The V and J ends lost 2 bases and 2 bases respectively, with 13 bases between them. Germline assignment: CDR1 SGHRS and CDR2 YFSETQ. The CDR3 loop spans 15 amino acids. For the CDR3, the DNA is TGCGCCAGCAGCTTTGAACCCGGGGGACAAGAGACCCAGTACTTC. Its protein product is CASSFEPGGQETQYF.

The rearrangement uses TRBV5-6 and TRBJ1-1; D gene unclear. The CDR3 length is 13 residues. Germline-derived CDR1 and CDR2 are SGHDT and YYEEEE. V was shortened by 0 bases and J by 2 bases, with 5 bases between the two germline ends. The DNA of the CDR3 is TGTGCCAGCAGCTTGGGACACAACACTGAAGCTTTCTTT. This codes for CASSLGHNTEAFF.

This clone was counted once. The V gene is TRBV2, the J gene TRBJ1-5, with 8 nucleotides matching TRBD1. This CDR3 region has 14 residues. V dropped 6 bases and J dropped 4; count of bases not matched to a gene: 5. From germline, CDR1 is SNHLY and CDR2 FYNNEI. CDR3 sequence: CASRRDRTNQPQHF. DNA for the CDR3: TGTGCCAGCAGGAGGGACAGGACGAATCAGCCCCAGCATTTT. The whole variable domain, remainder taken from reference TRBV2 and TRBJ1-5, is EPEVTQTPSHQVTQMGQEVILRCVPISNHLYFYWYRQILGQKVEFLVSFYNNEISEKSEIFDDQFSVERPDGSNFTLKIRSTKLEDSAMYFCASRRDRTNQPQHFGDGTRLSIL.

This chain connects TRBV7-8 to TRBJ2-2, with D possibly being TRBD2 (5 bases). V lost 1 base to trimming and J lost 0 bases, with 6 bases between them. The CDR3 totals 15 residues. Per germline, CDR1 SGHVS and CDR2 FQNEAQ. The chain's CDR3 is CASSLGTANTGELFF. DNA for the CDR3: TGTGCCAGCAGCTTAGGGACTGCGAACACCGGGGAGCTGTTTTTT.

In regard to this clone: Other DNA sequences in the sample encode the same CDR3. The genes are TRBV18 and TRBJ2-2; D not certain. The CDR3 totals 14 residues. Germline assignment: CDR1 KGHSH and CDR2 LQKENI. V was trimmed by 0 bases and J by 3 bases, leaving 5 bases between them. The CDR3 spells CASSPPTDTGELFF. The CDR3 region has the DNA TGTGCCAGCTCACCACCGACGGACACCGGGGAGCTGTTTTTT.

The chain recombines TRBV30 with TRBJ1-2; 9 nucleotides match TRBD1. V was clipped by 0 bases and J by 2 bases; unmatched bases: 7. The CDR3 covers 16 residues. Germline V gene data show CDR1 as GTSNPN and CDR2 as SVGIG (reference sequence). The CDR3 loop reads CAWSVQGAVWNYGYTF. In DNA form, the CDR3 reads TGTGCCTGGAGTGTACAGGGGGCGGTTTGGAACTATGGCTACACCTTC.